The subject of this entry is one T cell receptor beta chain. The CDR3 loop spans 13 amino acids. V gave up 7 bases and J gave up 5 bases, with 14 bases separating them. Germline CDR1 is SNHLY and CDR2 is FYNNEI. This sample is drawn from a study of identical twins. A universal primer site was added by template switching, and unique molecular identifiers were carried by the cDNA. A single record per CDR3 protein comes from TCRdb applying MiXCR to the 5' RACE reads. The sample consists of about 520,000 distinct CDR3 sequences, approximately 22% of them appearing once. This sample was also put to use in a study of T cells expressing NK-cell markers. This second report adds: TCR beta repertoires came from sorted CD3+CD56+NKG2C+, CD3+CD56+NKG2C- and CD3+CD56-NKG2C+ T cells. Just one sequenced donor of eight was HCMV-seronegative, while seven were seropositive. Each of six donors carried dominant NKG2C+ clonotypes accounting for about 1.0-8% of CD8+ T cells.

The sample comprised CD4+ T cells sorted from blood. The rearrangement uses TRBV2 and TRBJ2-5; D possibly corresponds to TRBD1 (6 bases). This TCR was sampled from a woman aged 18-29 years in good health. For the CDR3, the DNA is TGTGCCAGCATAAGGGACAAAATGGAGACCCAGTACTTC. This sequence encodes CASIRDKMETQYF.